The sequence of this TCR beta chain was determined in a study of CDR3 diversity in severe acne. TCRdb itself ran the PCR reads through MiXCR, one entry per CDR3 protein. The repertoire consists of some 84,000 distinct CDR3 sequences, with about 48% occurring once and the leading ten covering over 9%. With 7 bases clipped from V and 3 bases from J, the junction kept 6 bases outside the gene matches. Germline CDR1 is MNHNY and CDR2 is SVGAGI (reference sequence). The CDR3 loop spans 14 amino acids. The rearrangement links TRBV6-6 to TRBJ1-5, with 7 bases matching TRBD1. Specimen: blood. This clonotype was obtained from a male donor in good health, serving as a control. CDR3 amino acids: CASTQGGTNQPQHF. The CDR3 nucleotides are TGTGCCAGCACCCAGGGGGGAACCAATCAGCCCCAGCATTTT.